The clone carrying this T cell receptor (beta chain) has a single count. This entry belongs to a study of cytomegalovirus exposure and HLA in healthy donors. With 5 bases clipped from V and 7 bases from J, the junction kept 3 bases outside the gene matches. Germline CDR1 reads SNHLY; CDR2 reads FYNNEI. This CDR3 has 12 residues. The study ran its PCR with 60 Vbeta and 13 Jbeta primers. Profiling relied on immunoSEQ multiplex PCR, and the TCRdb table lists in-frame clones only, not all of them. Among roughly 120,000 clones, roughly three quarters were seen once, and the ten largest hold more than 15%. The chain employs TRBV2 and TRBJ2-5, with TRBD1 matching 8 bases. This TCR came from a man aged 45-60 years in good health and CMV-seropositive. The sequenced material came from PBMCs. The CDR3 DNA follows: TGTGCCAGCAGTACCGGACAGGGGACCCAGTACTTC. Its translation is CASSTGQGTQYF.